One and the same sample provided the 31 T cell receptor beta chains below, sequenced in a study of blood T cell repertoires in COVID-19. TCRdb keeps only in-frame clones here, not all; method: immunoSEQ multiplex PCR. Among around 160,000 clones listed, approximately 83% were seen once. Input material: peripheral blood. These TCRs come from a woman aged 60-75 years with COVID-19, enrolled during active disease.

This chain joins TRBV15 and TRBJ1-2; 8 nucleotides agree with TRBD1. CDR3 length: 18 residues. V was clipped by 0 bases and J by 4 bases; unmatched bases: 13. Germline V gene sequence: CDR1 LNHNV, CDR2 YYDKDF (reference sequence). The CDR3 reads CATSRDMVGGQALYGYTF. The CDR3 region has the DNA TGTGCCACCAGCAGAGATATGGTGGGGGGACAGGCCCTCTATGGCTACACCTTC.

CDR3 bases: TGTGCCAGTAGTACAGGATTTGGGGCCAACGTCCTGACTTTC. Translated, it gives CASSTGFGANVLTF. J is TRBJ2-6 and V is TRBV19; D remains unclear. V was cut by 4 bases and J by 3 bases, with 7 bases left in between. CDR1 LNHDA and CDR2 SQIVND come from the germline V gene (reference sequence). The CDR3 extends over 14 amino acids.

The V and J genes are TRBV27 and TRBJ1-5; D not certain. V lost 5 bases and J lost 3, with 11 bases in between. CDR1 and CDR2 (germline): MNHEY, SMNVEV (reference sequence). The CDR3 totals 14 residues. The DNA for the CDR3 is TGTGCCAGCAGTCCCGGGAGTATCAATCAGCCCCAGCATTTT. Translating gives CASSPGSINQPQHF.

J is TRBJ1-4 and V is TRBV20-1; 8 nucleotides match TRBD1. CDR3 size: 14 residues. The germline V gene has CDR1 DFQATT and CDR2 SNEGSKA (reference sequence). The V gene end was trimmed by 3 bases and the J gene end by 7 bases; junction bases not matched to a gene: 7. This CDR3 is CSASLTGGLEKLFF. CDR3 DNA: TGCAGTGCTAGTTTAACAGGGGGTCTTGAAAAACTGTTTTTT.

This chain joins TRBV11-2 and TRBJ2-2; possibly TRBD2 for D (6 bases). With 2 bases removed from V and 0 bases from J, the gap between germline ends came to 10 bases. Germline assignment: CDR1 SGHAT and CDR2 FQNNGV. This CDR3 has 16 residues. The CDR3 DNA sequence: TGTGCCAGCAGCTTAAAAAGCGGGTCGAACACCGGGGAGCTGTTTTTT. Protein product: CASSLKSGSNTGELFF. Combining the CDR3 with reference TRBV11-2 and TRBJ2-2 gives the whole variable domain EAGVAQSPRYKIIEKRQSVAFWCNPISGHATLYWYQQILGQGPKLLIQFQNNGVVDDSQLPKDRFSAERLKGVDSTLKIQPAKLEDSAVYLCASSLKSGSNTGELFFGEGSRLTVL.

The chain couples TRBV3-1 (or the pseudogene TRBV3-2) to TRBJ2-7; 7 bases match TRBD1. Germline assignment: CDR1 LGHDT and CDR2 YNNKEL (reference sequence). This CDR3 region has 16 residues. J gave up 0 bases and V 3 bases, and 8 bases lay outside the gene matches. As DNA, the CDR3 is TGTGCCAGCAGCCATGATAAGGGACAGAGCTCCTACGAGCAGTACTTC. It yields the protein CASSHDKGQSSYEQYF.

This clone was counted between two and nine times. The genes are TRBV19 and TRBJ2-1; 11 bases map to TRBD2. The trim removed 5 bases at V and 1 base at J, leaving 4 bases unmatched. The CDR3 spans 16 residues. The germline V gene has CDR1 LNHDA and CDR2 SQIVND (reference sequence). CDR3 amino acids: CASSATSGVSYNEQFF. CDR3 sequence (DNA): TGTGCCAGTAGTGCGACTAGCGGGGTGTCCTACAATGAGCAGTTCTTC.

The chain joins TRBV6-6 to TRBJ1-1, with D tentatively TRBD1 (6 bases). Trimming took off 7 bases at V and 7 bases at J, with 13 bases between the two ends. The CDR3 contains 12 residues. Germline lookup yields CDR1 MNHNY and CDR2 SVGAGI (reference sequence). The CDR3 reads CASMNREVEAFF. The CDR3 DNA reads TGTGCCAGCATGAACAGGGAAGTTGAAGCTTTCTTT.

V and J are TRBV5-6 and TRBJ2-1; D unclear. The length of the CDR3 is 13 residues. Germline V gene lookup returns CDR1 SGHDT and CDR2 YYEEEE. V was clipped by 2 bases and J by 5 bases, with 8 bases between them. The CDR3 nucleotides read TGTGCCAGCAGCTTCTCACTTAACAATGAGCAGTTCTTC. Encoded protein: CASSFSLNNEQFF.

This clone was seen a handful of times. This rearrangement joins TRBV18 to TRBJ1-5; no definite D call. Germline-derived CDR1 and CDR2 are KGHSH and LQKENI. Trimming cost V 0 bases and J 2 bases, with 11 bases left between them. The CDR3 loop spans 16 amino acids. This CDR3 is CASSPPQFSGNQPQHF. The CDR3 DNA is TGTGCCAGCTCACCACCACAGTTCTCTGGCAATCAGCCCCAGCATTTT.

The genes are TRBV27 and TRBJ2-6, with a weak D call TRBD1 (5 bases). This CDR3 spans 17 amino acids. The ends were cut back, 2 bases at V and 1 base at J, with 12 bases in the middle. Germline CDR1 reads MNHEY; CDR2 reads SMNVEV (reference sequence). The CDR3 DNA sequence: TGTGCCAGCAGTTTAATGGCCAGGGCGTCTGGGGCCAACGTCCTGACTTTC. It encodes CASSLMARASGANVLTF. Filled out from reference TRBV27 and TRBJ2-6, the complete variable domain reads EAQVTQNPRYLITVTGKKLTVTCSQNMNHEYMSWYRQDPGLGLRQIYYSMNVEVTDKGDVPEGYKVSRKEKRNFPLILESPSPNQTSLYFCASSLMARASGANVLTFGAGSRLTVL.

On this clone itself: A junction end diverges from the germline sequence, so it may reflect a read error. The chain couples TRBV11-2 to TRBJ2-1; D call uncertain. CDR1 and CDR2 (germline): SGHAT, FQNNGV. The CDR3 sequence is 14 residues long. CDR3 nucleotide sequence: TGTGCCAGCAGCTTACAGGTCTCCCACAATGAGCAGTTCTTC. It yields the protein CASSLQVSHNEQFF.

The genes are TRBV7-2 and TRBJ2-5; 13 bases are a match to TRBD2. Per germline, CDR1 SGHTA and CDR2 FQGNSA. The junction had 4 bases not matched to a gene; V was cut back by 6 bases and J by 3 bases. The CDR3 spans 15 residues. CDR3: CASRRTSGGEETQYF. CDR3 nucleotide sequence: TGTGCCAGCAGGCGTACTAGCGGGGGGGAAGAGACCCAGTACTTC.

V gene TRBV15 combines with J gene TRBJ2-3; TRBD1 aligns across 7 bases. Germline V CDR1 and CDR2: LNHNV, YYDKDF (reference sequence). The CDR3 sequence is 16 residues long. V lost 2 bases and J lost 0; bases outside the gene matches: 5. This chain's CDR3 is CATSRLGGPSTDTQYF. The CDR3 DNA reads TGTGCCACCAGCAGATTAGGGGGCCCCAGCACAGATACGCAGTATTTT.

This clone appeared once. The chain is built from TRBV6-2 or TRBV6-3 and TRBJ1-5, with TRBD1 as a possible D gene (5 bases). Between the trimmed V and J ends, which lost 0 bases and 7 bases, there was a span of 10 bases. The CDR3 extends over 14 amino acids. The germline V gene has CDR1 MNHEY and CDR2 SVGEGT. The CDR3 DNA follows: TGTGCCAGCAGTTACTCGACGGGGGGACAGCCCCAGCATTTT. It codes for CASSYSTGGQPQHF.

This clone has just one count. The chain is built from TRBV7-6 and TRBJ1-1; D might be TRBD1 (5 bases). Looked up from germline, CDR1 is SGHVS and CDR2 is FNYEAQ. The V gene lost 1 base and the J gene lost 1 base, with 13 bases spanning the gap. The CDR3 is 16 residues long. The CDR3 reads CASSLGHVGRNTEAFF. CDR3 nucleotide sequence: TGTGCCAGCAGCTTAGGTCATGTGGGGCGGAACACTGAAGCTTTCTTT.

The chain joins TRBV9 to TRBJ1-1; D ambiguous. The CDR3 has 15 residues. CDR1 and CDR2 from the germline V gene are SGDLS and YYNGEE. The V gene lost 4 bases and the J gene lost 5 bases, with 18 bases spanning the gap. The CDR3 region has the DNA TGTGCCAGCAGCCCCCAGGTCGGGGTAGATACTGAAGCTTTCTTT. Encoded protein: CASSPQVGVDTEAFF. Full variable domain (rest looked up from reference TRBV9 and TRBJ1-1): DSGVTQTPKHLITATGQRVTLRCSPRSGDLSVYWYQQSLDQGLQFLIQYYNGEERAKGNILERFSAQQFPDLHSELNLSSLELGDSALYFCASSPQVGVDTEAFFGQGTRLTVV.

This clone showed up just a few times. The chain couples TRBV21-1 to TRBJ1-5; the table's D call TRBD1 went unverified against the DNA. TRBV21-1 is reported as a pseudogene. This CDR3 region has 15 residues. Here the CDR3 reads CASSKRRVSNQPQHF. The CDR3 bases are TGTGCCAGCAGCAAACGCAGGGTGAGCAATCAGCCCCAGCATTTT.

The V gene is TRBV5-1, the J gene TRBJ1-3; D gene unclear. Trimming took 7 bases from V and 8 from J, leaving 16 bases between them. The CDR3 runs to 13 residues. Germline loops: CDR1 SGHRS, CDR2 YFSETQ. The CDR3 loop is CASFSRRFHTIYF. The CDR3 DNA reads TGCGCCAGCTTTTCCAGGCGTTTTCACACCATATATTTT.

The chain is built from TRBV9 and TRBJ1-5; TRBD1 matches at 10 bases. Germline assignment: CDR1 SGDLS and CDR2 YYNGEE. The CDR3 consists of 17 residues. V trimming: 2 bases; J trimming: 0 bases; junction bases outside the gene matches: 5. The CDR3 region has the DNA TGTGCCAGCAGCGTCGGGACAGGGGTCGATAGCAATCAGCCCCAGCATTTT. Translated, it gives CASSVGTGVDSNQPQHF.

This clone ranks as medium-sized. This sequence joins TRBV4-3 and TRBJ1-2; TRBD1 matches 7 bases. Per germline, CDR1 LGHNA and CDR2 YSLEER. J lost 6 bases, V lost 0 bases, and 10 bases had no gene match. The CDR3 loop spans 16 amino acids. CDR3 in amino acids: CASSQDFQGQRDGYTF. In DNA form, the CDR3 reads TGCGCCAGCAGCCAAGATTTCCAGGGACAGAGGGATGGCTACACCTTC.

This chain joins TRBV5-4 and TRBJ2-6; no clear D. V was cut by 0 bases and J by 2 bases, with 12 bases left in between. CDR3 length: 17 residues. Germline V gene lookup returns CDR1 SGHNT and CDR2 YYREEE (reference sequence). The CDR3, as DNA: TGTGCCAGCAGCTTGGCAATGCAGAACCCTGGGGCCAACGTCCTGACTTTC. Its translation: CASSLAMQNPGANVLTF.

The V and J genes are TRBV7-9 and TRBJ1-3; D uncertain. In germline, CDR1 is SEHNR, CDR2 FQNEAQ (reference sequence). This CDR3 contains 13 residues. V gave up 0 bases and J gave up 4 bases, with 4 bases separating them. CDR3 DNA sequence: TGTGCCAGCAGCTTAGCTGGCGGAAACACCATATATTTT. Its translation: CASSLAGGNTIYF.

The genes are TRBV5-1 and TRBJ1-1; TRBD1 agrees at 9 bases. The V and J ends lost 5 bases and 11 bases, in that order; junction bases with no gene match: 4. From germline, CDR1 is SGHRS and CDR2 YFSETQ. CDR3 length equals 11 residues. This CDR3 is CASRTGGRAFF. CDR3 DNA sequence: TGCGCCAGCAGAACAGGGGGCAGGGCTTTCTTT.

The V gene is TRBV4-2, the J gene TRBJ2-7; TRBD1 matches 8 bases. Germline assignment: CDR1 LGHNA and CDR2 YNFKEQ. Losses at the gene ends were 0 bases for V and 6 bases for J; bases not matched to a gene: 7. The CDR3 is made up of 15 amino acids. In DNA, the CDR3 is TGTGCCAGCAGCCAAGAAGCTGGACAGGGATCCGAGCAGTACTTC. It codes for CASSQEAGQGSEQYF.

This chain joins TRBV19 and TRBJ2-1; 11 nucleotides align to TRBD2. J gave up 5 bases and V 7 bases, and 7 bases lay outside the gene matches. The CDR3 is made up of 15 amino acids. In germline, CDR1 is LNHDA, CDR2 SQIVND (reference sequence). The CDR3 DNA sequence: TGTGCCAGTAAAGTACTAGCGGGGGCCAACAATGAGCAGTTCTTC. Its protein product is CASKVLAGANNEQFF.

The V call is TRBV5-4, the J call TRBJ1-1; 7 bases are shared with TRBD1. The CDR3 covers 16 residues. The germline gives CDR1 SGHNT, CDR2 YYREEE (reference sequence). V shed 2 bases and J 4 bases; nucleotides not matched to a gene: 11. The DNA of the CDR3 is TGTGCCAGCAGCTTAGGGGGCCCGGTTGATGGCACTGAAGCTTTCTTT. Amino acids: CASSLGGPVDGTEAFF.

The chain joins TRBV27 to TRBJ2-7; 15 bases map to TRBD2. CDR3 length: 17 residues. With V trimmed by 2 bases and J by 5 bases, 7 bases remained unmatched. In germline, CDR1 is MNHEY, CDR2 SMNVEV (reference sequence). CDR3 nucleotides: TGTGCCAGCAGTTTACAGGGACTAGCGGGGGGAATTCACGAGCAGTACTTC. Its protein is CASSLQGLAGGIHEQYF.

This clone was observed at least ten times. The CDR3 DNA follows: TGTGCCAGCAGCTTAGCCGGGACAGGGTTTAGCAATCAGCCCCAGCATTTT. The encoded protein is CASSLAGTGFSNQPQHF. The chain uses TRBV7-8 and TRBJ1-5, with 9 bases that match TRBD1. Germline loops: CDR1 SGHVS, CDR2 FQNEAQ. Germline trimming cut 0 bases from V and 0 bases from J; bases unmatched to any gene: 3. The CDR3 has 17 amino acids.

The V call is TRBV11-3, the J call TRBJ2-7, with 9 bases aligning to TRBD1. Germline lookup yields CDR1 SGHNT and CDR2 YENEEA. V lost 5 bases to trimming and J lost 6 bases; unmatched junction nucleotides: 5. CDR3 length: 13 amino acids. In DNA form, the CDR3 reads TGTGCCAGCAGCACGGGACAGGGTCGCGAGCAGTACTTC. Its translation: CASSTGQGREQYF.

The chain joins TRBV20-1 to TRBJ2-1; TRBD1 agrees at 7 bases. The CDR3 has 14 residues. The germline V gene has CDR1 DFQATT and CDR2 SNEGSKA (reference sequence). V was pared by 3 bases and J by 3 bases, with 5 bases of the junction left unmatched. The CDR3 loop is CSASIRTGYNEQFF. The CDR3 DNA follows: TGCAGTGCTAGTATCCGGACAGGCTACAATGAGCAGTTCTTC.